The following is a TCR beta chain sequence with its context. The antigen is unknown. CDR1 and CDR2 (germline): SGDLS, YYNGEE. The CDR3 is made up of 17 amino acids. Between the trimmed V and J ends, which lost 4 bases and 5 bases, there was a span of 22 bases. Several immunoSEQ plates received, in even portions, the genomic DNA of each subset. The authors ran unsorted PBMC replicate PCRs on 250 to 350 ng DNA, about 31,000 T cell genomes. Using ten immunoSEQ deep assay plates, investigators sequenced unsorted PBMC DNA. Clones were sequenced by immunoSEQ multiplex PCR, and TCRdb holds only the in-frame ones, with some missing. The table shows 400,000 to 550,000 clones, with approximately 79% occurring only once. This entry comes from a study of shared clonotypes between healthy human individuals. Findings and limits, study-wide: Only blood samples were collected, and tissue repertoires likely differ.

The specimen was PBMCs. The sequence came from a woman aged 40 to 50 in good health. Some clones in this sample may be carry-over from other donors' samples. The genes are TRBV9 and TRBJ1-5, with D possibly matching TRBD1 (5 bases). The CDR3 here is CASSPRQIGRADQPQHF. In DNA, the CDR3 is TGTGCCAGCAGCCCCCGACAGATTGGTCGCGCCGATCAGCCCCAGCATTTT.